A selection of T cell receptor beta chains follows, all from one sample in a study of cytomegalovirus exposure and HLA in healthy donors. The assay was immunoSEQ multiplex PCR, and TCRdb's table has in-frame clones only and misses some. The sample includes 150,000 to 200,000 clones, around 78% of them seen just once. The sequenced material came from PBMCs. These receptor sequences come from a woman younger than 45 in good health and CMV-seropositive. CDR3s include the opening cysteine and the closing phenylalanine or tryptophan.

J gene,V gene,CDR3 length,CDR3 protein
TRBJ1-2,TRBV5-1,13,CASSSQGDYGYTF
TRBJ2-3,TRBV6-4,14,CASSDSSFTDTQYF
TRBJ1-2,TRBV5-4,15,CASSLEGPPYYGYTF
TRBJ1-6,TRBV10-2,15,CASSEGGTAFSTLHF
TRBJ2-7,TRBV29-1,13,CSVGDSNTYEQYF
TRBJ1-4,TRBV5-4,15,CASSSWTGPDEKLFF
TRBJ1-1,TRBV19,16,CASSEPGRLMNTEAFF
TRBJ1-6,TRBV30,13,CAWTGGYNSPLHF
TRBJ2-1,TRBV9,16,CASSVGGTPSYNEQFF
TRBJ2-3,TRBV5-1,14,CASIRDGGTDTQYF
TRBJ2-3,TRBV7-2,15,CASSLVTGRQSWRYF
TRBJ2-3,TRBV6-4,15,CASSARAGGTDTQYF
TRBJ1-2,TRBV25-1,12,CASSVSGYGYTF
TRBJ2-1,TRBV9,16,CASSPQGGVGYNEQFF
TRBJ2-2,TRBV30,16,CAWSVWDFTNTGELFF
TRBJ1-5,TRBV6-1,13,CASSSRGNQPQHF
TRBJ2-1,TRBV5-1,14,CASSLALAANEQFF
TRBJ1-5,TRBV15,15,CATSRGAGGAQPQHF
TRBJ2-1,TRBV27,13,CASSPQGLGEQFF
TRBJ2-2,TRBV11-2,13,CASSLRYTGELFF
TRBJ2-7,TRBV18,13,CASSEGVSYEQYF
TRBJ1-1,TRBV15,13,CATSRVGNTEAFF
TRBJ1-4,TRBV6-5,14,CASSSTATNEKLFF
TRBJ2-3,TRBV10-2,13,CASSEWATDTQYF
TRBJ2-7,TRBV29-1,14,CSVEAGTGTYEQYF
TRBJ1-2,TRBV4-1,14,CASSQPDTPYGYTF
TRBJ2-7,TRBV7-2,15,CASSLSGINGYEQYF
TRBJ2-7,TRBV25-1,17,CASSESGRAGRSYEQHF
TRBJ1-1,TRBV23-1,10,CASRSTEAFF
TRBJ2-3,TRBV28,15,CASKSGATSTDTQYF
TRBJ1-1,TRBV7-9,11,CASGGATEAFF
TRBJ2-5,TRBV5-5,15,CASSRPGVGKETQYF
TRBJ1-6,TRBV7-9,19,CASSLGRFRQSSYNSPLHF
TRBJ1-3,TRBV25-1,15,CASSELGSSGNTIYF
TRBJ1-4,TRBV2,15,CASSSTGGTNEKLFF
TRBJ1-2,TRBV5-6,13,CASSQGATYGYTF
TRBJ2-1,TRBV9,15,CASSVDSPIYNEQFF
TRBJ1-2,TRBV6-5,12,CASSETRGGYTF
TRBJ1-2,TRBV6-6,14,CASSYFAGDGGYTF
TRBJ2-1,TRBV6-1,18,CASSDTSGRGESYNEQFF
TRBJ1-1,TRBV7-9,14,CASGLDRGSTEAFF
TRBJ1-2,TRBV5-1,16,CASSLGLQGANYGYTF
TRBJ1-1,TRBV20-1,11,CSAEENTEAFF
TRBJ1-1,TRBV7-9,17,CASSLQGSRLRITEAFF
TRBJ1-2,TRBV9,15,CASSVVPGINYGYTF
TRBJ2-7,TRBV2,16,CASTTSLDRVGYEQYF
TRBJ1-6,TRBV9,15,CASSVGQGDNSPLHF
TRBJ1-1,TRBV6-5,13,CASSYGRESEAFF
TRBJ2-7,TRBV6-5,13,CASRDRDILEQYF
TRBJ1-2,TRBV9,14,CASSVSLSNYGYTF
TRBJ2-7,TRBV7-2,12,CASSGTDYEQYF
TRBJ2-1,TRBV5-1,12,CASSLGATEQFF
TRBJ2-3,TRBV11-2,15,CASSPMGLYTDTQYF
TRBJ1-1,TRBV18,15,CASSSGTGPNTEAFF
TRBJ1-5,TRBV5-1,13,CASSRDTNQPQHF
TRBJ1-5,TRBV7-9,14,CASSLGQSNQPQHF
TRBJ1-5,TRBV12-5,12,CASGSGNQPQHF